The 3 T cell receptor beta chains presented below share a single source sample, sequenced in a study of cytomegalovirus exposure and HLA in healthy donors. Primers: 60 Vbeta forward and 13 Jbeta reverse. Only in-frame clones appear in the TCRdb table, and some are missing; sequencing was by immunoSEQ multiplex PCR. The table includes nearly 110,000 clones, approximately 81% detected once. Sequenced: PBMCs. These TCRs come from a man aged 25 to 45 in good health and CMV-seronegative.

The chain is built from TRBV2 and TRBJ2-5; a possible D gene is TRBD2 (6 bases). Looked up from germline, CDR1 is SNHLY and CDR2 is FYNNEI. Trimming left V 4 bases short and J 3 bases short, with 6 bases between. The CDR3 loop spans 12 amino acids. CDR3 nucleotides: TGTGCCAGCAGTGGGACTAAAGAGACCCAGTACTTC. It translates to CASSGTKETQYF.

The CDR3, as DNA: TGTGCCTGCTCTCGGGTAGCGGGAAGCTACGAGCAGTACTTC. Its protein product is CACSRVAGSYEQYF. J is TRBJ2-7 and V is TRBV30; 8 nucleotides line up with TRBD2. Trimming removed 6 bases from V and 3 bases from J; junction bases left unmatched: 10. The CDR3 totals 14 residues. Looked up from germline, CDR1 is GTSNPN and CDR2 is SVGIG (reference sequence).

The V call is TRBV18, the J call TRBJ2-2; 7 nucleotides agree with TRBD1. This CDR3 contains 14 residues. Germline assignment: CDR1 KGHSH and CDR2 LQKENI. The J segment lost 4 bases and the V segment lost 4 bases, leaving 3 bases of the junction unmatched. The CDR3 loop is CASSQGAFTGELFF. CDR3 nucleotides: TGTGCCAGCTCACAGGGGGCGTTCACCGGGGAGCTGTTTTTT.